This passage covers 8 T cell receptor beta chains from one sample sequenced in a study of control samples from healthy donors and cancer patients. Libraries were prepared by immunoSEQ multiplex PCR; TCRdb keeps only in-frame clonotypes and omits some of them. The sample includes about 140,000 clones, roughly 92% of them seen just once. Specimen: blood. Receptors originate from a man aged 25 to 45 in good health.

The CDR3 sequence: CATSDLYGYTF. The CDR3 DNA reads as TGTGCCACCAGTGACCTCTATGGCTACACCTTC. The chain recombines TRBV24-1 with TRBJ1-2; D remains ambiguous. Germline V gene data show CDR1 as KGHDR and CDR2 as SFDVKD. Trimming cost V 4 bases and J 4 bases, with 3 bases left between them. The CDR3 is 11 residues long.

The CDR3 coding sequence is TGTGCCAGCAGTTTAGGGGAGAACACTGAAGCTTTCTTT. Protein: CASSLGENTEAFF. The chain uses TRBV12-3 or TRBV12-4 and TRBJ1-1; D unclear. The CDR3 spans 13 residues. V was trimmed by 1 base and J by 1 base, leaving 4 bases between them.

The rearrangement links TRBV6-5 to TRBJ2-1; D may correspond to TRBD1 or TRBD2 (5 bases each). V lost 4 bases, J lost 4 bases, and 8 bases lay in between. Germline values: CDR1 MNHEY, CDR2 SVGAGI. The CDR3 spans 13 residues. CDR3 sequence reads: CASSWDGYNEQFF. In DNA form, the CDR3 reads TGTGCCAGCAGTTGGGACGGATACAATGAGCAGTTCTTC.

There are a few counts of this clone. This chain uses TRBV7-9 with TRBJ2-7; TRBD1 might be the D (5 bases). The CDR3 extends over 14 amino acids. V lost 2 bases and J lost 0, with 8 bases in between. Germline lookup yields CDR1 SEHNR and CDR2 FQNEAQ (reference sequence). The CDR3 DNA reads TGTGCCAGCAGCTTACCAGGGCCCTCCTACGAGCAGTACTTC. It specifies CASSLPGPSYEQYF.

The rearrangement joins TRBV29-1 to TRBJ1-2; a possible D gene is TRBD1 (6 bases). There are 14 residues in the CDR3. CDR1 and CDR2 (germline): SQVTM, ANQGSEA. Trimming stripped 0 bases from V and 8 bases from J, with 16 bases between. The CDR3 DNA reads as TGCAGCGTTGAAGATAAGGCCAGAGGGGGAGGCTACACCTTC. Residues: CSVEDKARGGGYTF.

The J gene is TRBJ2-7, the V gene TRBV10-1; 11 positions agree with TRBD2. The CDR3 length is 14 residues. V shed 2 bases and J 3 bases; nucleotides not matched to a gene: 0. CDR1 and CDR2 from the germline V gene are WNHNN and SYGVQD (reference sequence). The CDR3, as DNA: TGCGCCAGCAGTGAGACTAGCGGGAGCTACGAGCAGTACTTC. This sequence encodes CASSETSGSYEQYF.

The CDR3: CASSLIGREQYF. The CDR3 DNA is TGTGCCTCCAGCTTAATAGGTCGCGAGCAGTACTTC. The rearrangement joins TRBV7-2 to TRBJ2-7, with D hard to call. Trimming took off 11 bases at V and 6 bases at J, with 17 bases between the two ends. The CDR3 consists of 12 residues. The germline V gene has CDR1 SGHTA and CDR2 FQGNSA.

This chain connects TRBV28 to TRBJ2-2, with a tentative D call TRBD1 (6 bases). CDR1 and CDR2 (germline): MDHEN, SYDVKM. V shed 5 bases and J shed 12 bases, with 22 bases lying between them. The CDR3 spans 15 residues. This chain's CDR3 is CASSEGSGAEVKLFF. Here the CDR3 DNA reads TGTGCCAGCAGTGAAGGTTCAGGGGCGGAGGTAAAGCTGTTTTTT.